The 20 T cell receptor beta chains below come from one sample, sequenced in a study of blood T cell repertoires in COVID-19. TCRdb's table, derived via immunoSEQ multiplex PCR, lists solely in-frame clones and lacks some. Among roughly 340,000 clones listed, 75% to 90% were seen once. The sequencing input was PBMCs or T cells enriched from blood (not recorded which). These receptors all stem from a man between 18 and 29 years old who had recovered from COVID-19.

The V and J genes are TRBV25-1 and TRBJ1-2; TRBD1 aligns across 8 bases. The CDR3 sequence is 17 residues long. V lost 3 bases and J lost 7; bases outside the gene matches: 16. Germline V gene sequence: CDR1 MGHDK, CDR2 SYGVNS. The CDR3 DNA reads as TGTGCCAGCAGTGAGTCCCTCCAGGGGGCGCAGTCGGGTGGCTACACCTTC. It translates to CASSESLQGAQSGGYTF.

The rearrangement joins TRBV6-5 to TRBJ2-7, with D unresolved. The germline V and J ends were trimmed by 8 bases and 0 bases, with 14 bases remaining between them. The CDR3 covers 14 residues. CDR1 and CDR2 from the germline V gene are MNHEY and SVGAGI. The CDR3 nucleotides are TGTGCCAGCGCTACCACAGCTAACTCCTACGAGCAGTACTTC. Amino acid sequence: CASATTANSYEQYF.

The chain employs TRBV14 and TRBJ2-7; D is possibly TRBD1 (5 bases). The germline V and J ends were trimmed by 4 bases and 2 bases, with 12 bases remaining between them. Germline V CDR1 and CDR2: SGHDN, FVKESK. The length of the CDR3 is 14 residues. The DNA of the CDR3 is TGTGCCAGCAGCCCGTTCCAGGGAACCTACGAGCAGTACTTC. Protein product: CASSPFQGTYEQYF.

J is TRBJ2-1 and V is TRBV29-1; possible D gene TRBD2, 6 bases. V lost 7 bases to trimming and J lost 7 bases, with 14 bases between them. Germline CDR1 is SQVTM and CDR2 is ANQGSEA. The CDR3 spans 12 residues. This chain's CDR3 is CSAPGGWNEQFF. In DNA, the CDR3 is TGCAGCGCCCCCGGGGGATGGAATGAGCAGTTCTTC.

V and J are TRBV9 and TRBJ2-3; perhaps TRBD1 as D (5 bases). CDR3 length: 14 amino acids. Germline V CDR1 and CDR2: SGDLS, YYNGEE. V lost 3 bases and J 0 bases, leaving 8 bases between the germline ends. This chain's CDR3 is CASSEGPSTDTQYF. The CDR3 nucleotides read TGTGCCAGCAGCGAGGGGCCTAGCACAGATACGCAGTATTTT.

This clone was counted a single time. This chain links TRBV7-9 with TRBJ1-1, with 8 positions matching TRBD1. The germline CDR1 and CDR2 sequences are SEHNR and FQNEAQ (reference sequence). The V segment lost 6 bases and the J segment 6 bases; nucleotides outside the gene matches: 6. The CDR3 runs to 13 residues. The CDR3 sequence is CASRPTGAAEAFF. DNA of the CDR3: TGTGCCAGCAGACCGACAGGGGCCGCTGAAGCTTTCTTT.

The J gene is TRBJ2-4, the V gene TRBV10-2; TRBD1 matches 7 bases. This CDR3 region has 21 residues. The germline CDR1 and CDR2 sequences are WSHSY and SAAADI. V gave up 8 bases and J gave up 0 bases; unmatched junction bases: 25. Written as DNA, the CDR3 is TGCGCCAGCGGAAGATTAACTAGACAGGGTGTGACTTGTCTAGCCAAAAACATTCAGTACTTC. It yields the protein CASGRLTRQGVTCLAKNIQYF.

The V gene is TRBV27, the J gene TRBJ2-7; 8 nucleotides line up with TRBD2. This CDR3 has 15 residues. Germline V CDR1 and CDR2: MNHEY, SMNVEV (reference sequence). V shed 0 bases and J 4 bases; nucleotides not matched to a gene: 5. The CDR3 DNA reads as TGTGCCAGCAGTTTATCGGGGGGCGGGAGGTACGAGCAGTACTTC. This translates into CASSLSGGGRYEQYF.

The rearrangement links TRBV15 to TRBJ1-5; 7 nucleotides match TRBD1. Germline CDR1 and CDR2: LNHNV and YYDKDF (reference sequence). Trimming at V came to 5 bases and at J to 5 bases, leaving 9 bases not matched to a gene. This CDR3 comprises 15 residues. The DNA for the CDR3 is TGTGCCACCAGCTTACTAAAGGGGGCGCATCAGCCCCAGCATTTT. It yields the protein CATSLLKGAHQPQHF.

The chain recombines TRBV2 with TRBJ1-4; tentatively, D is TRBD1 (5 bases). Germline V gene sequence: CDR1 SNHLY, CDR2 FYNNEI. Deletions cut 7 bases from V and 0 bases from J, with 12 bases between. The CDR3 is 15 amino acids. CDR3 nucleotide sequence: TGTGCCAGCACCCCCAGGGATTCAACTAATGAAAAACTGTTTTTT. As protein: CASTPRDSTNEKLFF.

V usage is TRBV5-1 and J usage is TRBJ2-3; 8 nucleotides match TRBD2. Germline V CDR1 and CDR2: SGHRS, YFSETQ. This CDR3 contains 14 residues. Trimming removed 5 bases from V and 5 bases from J; junction bases left unmatched: 7. CDR3 protein: CASRDSREGDTQYF. CDR3 nucleotides: TGCGCCAGCAGGGACAGTCGGGAGGGAGATACGCAGTATTTT.

The chain joins TRBV4-3 to TRBJ2-3, with D possibly matching TRBD2 (6 bases). This CDR3 spans 15 amino acids. Germline CDR1 and CDR2: LGHNA and YSLEER. Deletions cut 0 bases from V and 3 bases from J, with 10 bases between. CDR3 protein: CASSQDPGETDTQYF. In nucleotides, the CDR3 is TGCGCCAGCAGCCAAGATCCGGGGGAGACAGATACGCAGTATTTT.

In DNA, the CDR3 is TGTGCCAGCAGCCCGGCCGGACAGGGACTTATCAGTGAGCAGTTCTTC. This translates into CASSPAGQGLISEQFF. The chain has TRBV3-1 (or the pseudogene TRBV3-2) and TRBJ2-1, with TRBD1 matching over 8 bases. The CDR3 covers 16 residues. After removal of 4 bases from V and 9 bases from J, the junction contained 14 bases not matched to a gene. CDR1 and CDR2 (germline): LGHDT, YNNKEL (reference sequence).

V and J are TRBV12-3 or TRBV12-4 and TRBJ1-2; D is perhaps TRBD1 (5 bases). V shed 3 bases and J shed 5 bases, with 7 bases lying between them. This CDR3 comprises 12 residues. The CDR3 loop is CASSFRGYGYTF. In DNA, the CDR3 is TGTGCCAGCAGTTTTCGGGGGTATGGCTACACCTTC.

This clone has only a few counts. The chain is built from TRBV19 and TRBJ2-1; a weak D match, TRBD2 (7 bases). The germline V and J ends were trimmed by 6 bases and 7 bases, with 16 bases remaining between them. CDR1 LNHDA and CDR2 SQIVND come from the germline V gene (reference sequence). The CDR3 totals 14 residues. CDR3: CASRERGGLNEQFF. The CDR3 DNA follows: TGTGCCAGTAGGGAGAGGGGGGGGCTTAATGAGCAGTTCTTC.

The chain carries TRBV4-1 and TRBJ2-5; weak D call: TRBD1 (5 bases). The CDR3 runs to 14 residues. V lost 4 bases and J lost 2, with 11 bases in between. The germline CDR1 and CDR2 sequences are MGHRA and YSYEKL. In DNA form, the CDR3 reads TGCGCCAGCAGCCCGACAGTAATTCAAGAGACCCAGTACTTC. This codes for CASSPTVIQETQYF.

This clone was detected once. The genes are TRBV9 and TRBJ1-5, with TRBD1 as a possible D gene (5 bases). V lost 4 bases, J lost 0 bases, and 11 bases lay in between. Germline V gene data show CDR1 as SGDLS and CDR2 as YYNGEE. The CDR3 is 15 amino acids. CDR3 nucleotide sequence: TGTGCCAGCAGCCCCACAGGATATAGCAATCAGCCCCAGCATTTT. Translation gives CASSPTGYSNQPQHF. Filled out from reference TRBV9 and TRBJ1-5, the complete variable domain reads DSGVTQTPKHLITATGQRVTLRCSPRSGDLSVYWYQQSLDQGLQFLIQYYNGEERAKGNILERFSAQQFPDLHSELNLSSLELGDSALYFCASSPTGYSNQPQHFGDGTRLSIL.

The CDR3 protein is CASSLGLAGSYEQYF. For the CDR3, the DNA is TGCGCCAGCAGCTTGGGACTAGCGGGCTCCTACGAGCAGTACTTC. This rearrangement joins TRBV5-1 to TRBJ2-7, with 10 bases that match TRBD2. This CDR3 has 15 amino acids. The V segment lost 0 bases and the J segment 0 bases; nucleotides outside the gene matches: 0. The germline CDR1 and CDR2 sequences are SGHRS and YFSETQ.

The chain couples TRBV28 to TRBJ1-6; D is possibly TRBD1 (6 bases). Germline loops: CDR1 MDHEN, CDR2 SYDVKM. The CDR3 runs to 14 residues. The V end was cut by 5 bases, the J end by 5 bases, with 10 bases between. The CDR3 nucleotides read TGTGCCAGCAGTCCATACAGGGATAATTCACCCCTCCACTTT. Translating gives CASSPYRDNSPLHF.

The gene calls are TRBV5-1 and TRBJ1-3; 7 bases align to TRBD1. Trimming at V came to 5 bases and at J to 9 bases, leaving 5 bases not matched to a gene. The CDR3 runs to 12 residues. In germline, CDR1 is SGHRS, CDR2 YFSETQ. CDR3 residues: CASSSDRSTIYF. DNA for the CDR3: TGCGCCAGCAGTTCGGACAGGTCCACCATATATTTT.